This entry is about one T cell receptor beta chain. Antigen: not known. It was with 60 Vbeta and 13 Jbeta primers that the PCR ran. The table came from immunoSEQ multiplex PCR; TCRdb's copy has only in-frame clones and leaves some out. The top ten hold around 1% of the sample, which has 150,000 to 200,000 clones, 60% to 80% seen once. The data are from a study of cytomegalovirus exposure and HLA in healthy donors. Notes on the study in general: A missense variant in DCLRE1C was later tied to TCR beta V- and J-gene trimming. In a later analysis, an Asian-associated ancestry cluster reportedly showed fewer N-insertions than the roughly 730-donor mean. 87-base-pair reads could not separate some V segments, including TRBV6-2 and TRBV6-3.

Germline assignment: CDR1 LGHNA and CDR2 YSLEER. This CDR3 has 14 amino acids. V lost 2 bases, J lost 4 bases, and 11 bases lay in between. The chain couples TRBV4-3 to TRBJ1-1; maybe TRBD1 (6 bases). Sample: PBMCs. The receptor's source is a woman between 50 and 59 years old in good health and CMV-seropositive. The DNA for the CDR3 is TGCGCCAGCAGCCAACACAGGGTTTCCACTGAAGCTTTCTTT. This gives the protein CASSQHRVSTEAFF.